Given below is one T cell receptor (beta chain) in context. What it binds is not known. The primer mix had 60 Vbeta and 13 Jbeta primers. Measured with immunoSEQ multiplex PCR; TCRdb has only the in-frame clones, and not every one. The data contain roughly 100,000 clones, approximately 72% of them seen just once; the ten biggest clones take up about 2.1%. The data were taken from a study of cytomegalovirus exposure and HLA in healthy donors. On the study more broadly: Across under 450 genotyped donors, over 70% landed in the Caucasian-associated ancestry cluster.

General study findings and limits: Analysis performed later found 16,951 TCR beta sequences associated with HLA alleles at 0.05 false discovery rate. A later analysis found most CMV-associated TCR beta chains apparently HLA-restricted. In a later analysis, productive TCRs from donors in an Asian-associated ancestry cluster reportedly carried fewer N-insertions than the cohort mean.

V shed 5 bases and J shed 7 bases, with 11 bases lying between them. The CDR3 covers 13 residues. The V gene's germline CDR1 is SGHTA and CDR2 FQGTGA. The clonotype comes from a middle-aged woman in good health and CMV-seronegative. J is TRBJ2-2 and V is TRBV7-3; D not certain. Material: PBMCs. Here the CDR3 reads CASSPQKSGELFF. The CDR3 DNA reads TGTGCCAGCAGCCCACAAAAAAGCGGGGAGCTGTTTTTT.